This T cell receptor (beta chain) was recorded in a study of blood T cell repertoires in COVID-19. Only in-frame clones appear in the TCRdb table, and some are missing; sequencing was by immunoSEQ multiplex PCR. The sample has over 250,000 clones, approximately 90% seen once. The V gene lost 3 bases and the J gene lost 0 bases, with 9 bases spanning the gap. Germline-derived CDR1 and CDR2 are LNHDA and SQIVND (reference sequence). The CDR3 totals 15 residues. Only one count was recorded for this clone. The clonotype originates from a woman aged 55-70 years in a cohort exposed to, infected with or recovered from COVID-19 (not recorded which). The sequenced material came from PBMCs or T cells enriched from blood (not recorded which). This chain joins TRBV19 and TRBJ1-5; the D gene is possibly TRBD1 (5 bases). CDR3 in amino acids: CASSITGDSNQPQHF. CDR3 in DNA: TGTGCCAGTAGTATTACAGGCGATAGCAATCAGCCCCAGCATTTT.